The next 2 T cell receptor beta chains were all read from a single sample in a study of human T cells and chemical hapten exposure. MiXCR was run by TCRdb on the RACE reads, yielding one entry per CDR3 protein. The table shows 25,000 to 35,000 distinct CDR3 sequences, with more than 5% occurring only once. Time point noted: patch test 3, about 24 weeks after DPC sensitization. Specified treatment: therapeutic diphenylcyclopropenone sensitization with weekly scalp DPC. This material consisted of whole blood, taken in connection with sensitization to the hapten diphenylcyclopropenone (DPC). Receptors originate from a man aged 25-45 years with alopecia areata. Some clones in this sample may be carry-over from other donors' samples.

This clonotype was recorded at least ten times. The chain combines TRBV12-3 or TRBV12-4 with TRBJ1-1; 8 bases map to TRBD1. Losses at the gene ends were 5 bases for V and 11 bases for J; bases not matched to a gene: 7. CDR3 length equals 12 residues. The CDR3 is CASSGDRRVAFF. The CDR3 region has the DNA TGTGCCAGCAGTGGGGACAGGAGAGTGGCTTTCTTT.

By its share, this clonotype is medium-sized. The rearrangement uses TRBV20-1 and TRBJ2-7; TRBD2 aligns across 12 bases. Germline V gene sequence: CDR1 DFQATT, CDR2 SNEGSKA (reference sequence). The trim removed 6 bases at V and 3 bases at J, leaving 3 bases unmatched. CDR3 length: 13 amino acids. CDR3 coding DNA: TGCAGTGCAGAGACTAGCGGGGGCTACGAGCAGTACTTC. Translating it yields CSAETSGGYEQYF.